Sequencing of this TCR beta chain was carried out in a study of T cell responses to AZD1222 COVID-19 vaccine. Broader study findings: Donors in the cohort were predominantly white British and more often female, and clonal diversity was possibly underestimated.

With respect to this clone: The antigen is not known.

TCRdb's copy holds only in-frame clones and misses some; the assay was immunoSEQ multiplex PCR. The profile shows about 48,000 clones, about nine tenths of them singletons. V lost 1 base, J lost 5 bases, and 20 bases lay in between. The germline CDR1 and CDR2 sequences are SEHNR and FQNEAQ (reference sequence). The CDR3 has 17 amino acids. The chain recombines TRBV7-9 with TRBJ1-1; possible D gene TRBD1, 6 bases. The sequencing here drew on peripheral blood, taken 28 days after the second AZD1222 dose. This receptor was taken from an adult who received the AZD1222 COVID-19 vaccine. CDR3 residues: CASSLEGGRLKRTEAFF. CDR3 nucleotides: TGTGCCAGCAGCTTAGAGGGGGGACGGCTGAAGAGGACTGAAGCTTTCTTT.